These 5 T cell receptor beta chains originate from one sample sequenced in a study of blood T cell repertoires in COVID-19. TCRdb keeps only in-frame clones here, not all; method: immunoSEQ multiplex PCR. This table has about 480,000 clones, 88% appearing once. Specimen: PBMCs or T cells enriched from blood (not recorded which). These TCRs come from a woman aged 40 to 55 who had recovered from COVID-19.

This clone has a handful of counts. This chain connects TRBV6-2 or TRBV6-3 to TRBJ2-7, with 9 positions matching TRBD2. The junction had 4 bases not matched to a gene; V was cut back by 0 bases and J by 4 bases. The CDR3 is made up of 15 amino acids. Germline loops: CDR1 MNHEY, CDR2 SVGEGT. This CDR3 is CASSYSGLAPYEQYF. The CDR3 DNA reads TGTGCCAGCAGTTACTCGGGACTAGCCCCTTACGAGCAGTACTTC.

The genes are TRBV24-1 and TRBJ2-1, with 8 bases identical to TRBD2. The CDR3 covers 15 residues. CDR1 and CDR2 from the germline V gene are KGHDR and SFDVKD. The junction had 9 bases not matched to a gene; V was cut back by 7 bases and J by 5 bases. The CDR3: CATRQAGEGDNEQFF. The DNA for the CDR3 is TGTGCCACCAGGCAAGCGGGAGAGGGGGACAATGAGCAGTTCTTC.

This chain links TRBV19 with TRBJ1-5; possibly TRBD1 for D (5 bases). This CDR3 has 15 residues. Germline V lookup: CDR1 LNHDA, CDR2 SQIVND (reference sequence). The V and J ends lost 3 bases and 4 bases respectively, with 13 bases between them. The CDR3 DNA is TGTGCCAGTAGTATGCCAGGCGGGGGAAATCAGCCCCAGCATTTT. Its translation is CASSMPGGGNQPQHF.

The chain couples TRBV12-5 to TRBJ2-1, with a weak D call TRBD1 (6 bases). The V gene lost 0 bases and the J gene lost 8 bases, with 17 bases spanning the gap. This CDR3 is 16 amino acids long. Looked up from germline, CDR1 is LGHNT and CDR2 is FRNRAP. CDR3 nucleotide sequence: TGTGCTAGTGGTTTGGTCGTGTCCAGGGGTGGCGATGAGCAGTTCTTC. This sequence encodes CASGLVVSRGGDEQFF.

This CDR3 reads CASSLGVNQPQHF. DNA of the CDR3: TGTGCCAGCAGCTTAGGGGTCAATCAGCCCCAGCATTTT. V and J are TRBV5-5 and TRBJ1-5, with D tentatively TRBD1 (5 bases). This CDR3 spans 13 amino acids. The V end was cut by 2 bases, the J end by 3 bases, with 6 bases between. CDR1 and CDR2 from the germline V gene are SGHKS and YYEKEE (reference sequence). The full variable domain, rest sourced from reference TRBV5-5 and TRBJ1-5, is DAGVTQSPTHLIKTRGQQVTLRCSPISGHKSVSWYQQVLGQGPQFIFQYYEKEERGRGNFPDRFSARQFPNYSSELNVNALLLGDSALYLCASSLGVNQPQHFGDGTRLSIL.